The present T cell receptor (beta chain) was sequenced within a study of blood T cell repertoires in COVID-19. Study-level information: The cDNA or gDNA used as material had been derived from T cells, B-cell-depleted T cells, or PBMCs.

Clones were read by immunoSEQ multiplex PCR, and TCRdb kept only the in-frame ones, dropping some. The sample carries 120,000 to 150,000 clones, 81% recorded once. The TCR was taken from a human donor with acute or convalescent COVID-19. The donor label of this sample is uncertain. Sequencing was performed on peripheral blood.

This CDR3 is CASSVTEYGYTF. The CDR3 bases are TGTGCCAGTAGTGTGACAGAATATGGCTACACCTTC. The chain is built from TRBV19 and TRBJ1-2, with a weak D call TRBD1 (5 bases). CDR1 is LNHDA, CDR2 SQIVND, per germline (reference sequence). The V end was cut by 5 bases, the J end by 5 bases, with 9 bases between. This CDR3 has 12 residues.